Detailed here is one T cell receptor beta chain. What it binds is unknown. The record originates from a study of graft-versus-host responses after intestinal transplantation. Study-level background: Anti-thymocyte globulin was used for induction in all recipients, who then took tacrolimus and steroids for approximately 3 years. Study-wide findings and caveats: Recipient-marrow GvH clones were detected, some having first appeared in ileum or blood. Maximum circulating GvH clone levels tracked with early post-transplant HvG decreases.

CDR3 length: 12 amino acids. Trimming stripped 2 bases from V and 5 bases from J, with 9 bases between. Germline assignment: CDR1 GTSNPN and CDR2 SVGIG (reference sequence). Using immunoSEQ multiplex PCR, the repertoire was profiled, and TCRdb retains in-frame clones only, with some absent. Among around 100,000 clones, about nine tenths were seen once, and the ten largest hold about 0.18%. The rearrangement links TRBV30 to TRBJ1-2; D may be TRBD1 (6 bases). Sequences were derived from unstimulated CD4+ T cells sorted from spleen or lymph node cells, sampled before transplant. The source of this sequence is a human donor who was the organ donor for an intestinal transplant. The CDR3 DNA reads as TGTGCCTGGAGTTGGGACAAATATGGCTACACCTTC. Its translation: CAWSWDKYGYTF.